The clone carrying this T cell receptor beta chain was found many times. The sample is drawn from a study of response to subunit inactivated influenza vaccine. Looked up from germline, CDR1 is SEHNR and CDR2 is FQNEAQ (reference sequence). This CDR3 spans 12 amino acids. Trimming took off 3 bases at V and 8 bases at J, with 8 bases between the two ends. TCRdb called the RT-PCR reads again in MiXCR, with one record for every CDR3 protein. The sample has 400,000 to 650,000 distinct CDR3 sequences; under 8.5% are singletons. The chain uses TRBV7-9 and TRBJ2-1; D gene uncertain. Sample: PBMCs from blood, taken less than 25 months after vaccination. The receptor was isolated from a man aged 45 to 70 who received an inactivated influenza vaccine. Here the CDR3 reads CASSFDPDEQFF. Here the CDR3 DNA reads TGTGCCAGCAGCTTTGACCCAGATGAGCAGTTCTTC.